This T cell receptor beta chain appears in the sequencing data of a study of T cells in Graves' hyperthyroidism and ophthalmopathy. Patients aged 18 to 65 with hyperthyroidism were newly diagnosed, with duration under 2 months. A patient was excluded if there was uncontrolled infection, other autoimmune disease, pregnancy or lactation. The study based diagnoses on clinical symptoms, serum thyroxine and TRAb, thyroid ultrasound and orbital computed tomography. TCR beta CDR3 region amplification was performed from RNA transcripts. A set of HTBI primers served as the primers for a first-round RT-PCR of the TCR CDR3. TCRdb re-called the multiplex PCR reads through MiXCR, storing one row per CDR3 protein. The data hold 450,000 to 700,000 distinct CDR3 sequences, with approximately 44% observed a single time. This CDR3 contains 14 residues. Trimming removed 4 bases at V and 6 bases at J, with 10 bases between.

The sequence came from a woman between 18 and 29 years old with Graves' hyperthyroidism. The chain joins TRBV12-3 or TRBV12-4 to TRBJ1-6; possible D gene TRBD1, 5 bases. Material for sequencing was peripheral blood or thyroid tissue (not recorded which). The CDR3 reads CASSSWDSNSPLHF. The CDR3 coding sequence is TGTGCCAGCAGTTCTTGGGACTCTAATTCACCCCTCCACTTT.